A selection of T cell receptor beta chains follows, all from one sample in a study of blood T cells in healthy people across ages. In TCRdb, the 5' RACE reads were re-called with MiXCR into one record per CDR3 protein. The table has about 1,800,000 distinct CDR3 sequences, about 28% seen once. The specimen sequenced was blood. The receptors derive from a woman aged 25 to 39 in good health. CDR3s include the opening cysteine and the closing phenylalanine or tryptophan. Fields, in order: V gene, D gene, J gene, CDR3 protein. The D gene is left open where the match is weak.

v_call: TRBV29-1
d_call: NA
j_call: TRBJ1-4
cdr3_aa: CSASLGLWDEKLFF

v_call: TRBV5-1
d_call: NA
j_call: TRBJ2-3
cdr3_aa: CASRLVVADTQYF

v_call: TRBV7-6
d_call: NA
j_call: TRBJ2-5
cdr3_aa: CASSSAVKVQETQYF

v_call: TRBV10-3
d_call: TRBD2
j_call: TRBJ2-3
cdr3_aa: CAISEGTSDYTDTQYF

v_call: TRBV7-2
d_call: NA
j_call: TRBJ2-7
cdr3_aa: CASRGGGVPYEQYF

v_call: TRBV4-3
d_call: NA
j_call: TRBJ1-2
cdr3_aa: CASSQRVGDNWYGYTF

v_call: TRBV28
d_call: TRBD1
j_call: TRBJ2-1
cdr3_aa: CASSLFGTGRNEQFF

v_call: TRBV6-5
d_call: NA
j_call: TRBJ2-1
cdr3_aa: CASSSSVSRQNEQFF

v_call: TRBV3-1
d_call: NA
j_call: TRBJ2-7
cdr3_aa: CASSQGGDGVYEQYF

v_call: TRBV28
d_call: NA
j_call: TRBJ2-3
cdr3_aa: CASSLSGVSSDTQYF

v_call: TRBV12-3/TRBV12-4
d_call: NA
j_call: TRBJ1-6
cdr3_aa: CACSLQKGSPLHF

v_call: TRBV18
d_call: NA
j_call: TRBJ2-7
cdr3_aa: CASSPGWGGHEQYF

v_call: TRBV29-1
d_call: TRBD2
j_call: NA
cdr3_aa: CSGGVAGDEQYF

v_call: TRBV20-1
d_call: TRBD2
j_call: TRBJ2-3
cdr3_aa: CSAGFGGVDTQYF

v_call: TRBV29-1
d_call: NA
j_call: TRBJ2-7
cdr3_aa: CSVEDPRTGSYEQYF

v_call: TRBV20-1
d_call: NA
j_call: TRBJ2-1
cdr3_aa: CSATVWGAGNEQFF

v_call: TRBV5-1
d_call: NA
j_call: TRBJ2-3
cdr3_aa: CASRTPTDTDTQYF

v_call: TRBV4-3
d_call: TRBD1
j_call: TRBJ2-4
cdr3_aa: CASSQDEGAAKNIQYF

v_call: TRBV5-1
d_call: NA
j_call: TRBJ1-6
cdr3_aa: CASSLEGDGGNSPLHF

v_call: TRBV28
d_call: NA
j_call: TRBJ2-7
cdr3_aa: CAIKFTGDSYYEQYF

v_call: TRBV9
d_call: TRBD1
j_call: TRBJ1-2
cdr3_aa: CASSADRGGYGFTF

v_call: TRBV20-1
d_call: NA
j_call: TRBJ1-1
cdr3_aa: CSSIPTGSTEAFF

v_call: TRBV7-2
d_call: TRBD2
j_call: TRBJ2-3
cdr3_aa: CASSFRGTSGRAGRDTQYF

v_call: TRBV5-1
d_call: NA
j_call: TRBJ2-5
cdr3_aa: CASSNAAGVQETQYF

v_call: TRBV2
d_call: TRBD2
j_call: TRBJ2-4
cdr3_aa: CASRKPGLADIQYF

v_call: TRBV20-1
d_call: TRBD2
j_call: TRBJ2-4
cdr3_aa: CSARGSGGATDKSIQYF

v_call: TRBV5-5
d_call: TRBD1
j_call: TRBJ1-1
cdr3_aa: CASSSTGANTEGFF

v_call: TRBV7-2
d_call: NA
j_call: NA
cdr3_aa: CASSLVANSYNEQYF

v_call: TRBV10-3
d_call: TRBD1
j_call: TRBJ2-7
cdr3_aa: CAIRGTAKGIYEQYF

v_call: TRBV12-3/TRBV12-4
d_call: NA
j_call: TRBJ2-6
cdr3_aa: CASSAFRGTGANVLTF

v_call: TRBV7-2
d_call: TRBD2
j_call: TRBJ2-1
cdr3_aa: CASSSSGLTYNEQFF

v_call: TRBV7-6
d_call: NA
j_call: TRBJ2-7
cdr3_aa: CASRGTGSGSNEQYF

v_call: TRBV28
d_call: TRBD1
j_call: TRBJ1-4
cdr3_aa: CASSPTGGLTNEKLFF

v_call: TRBV7-2
d_call: NA
j_call: TRBJ2-3
cdr3_aa: CASSLTQRFSTDTQYF

v_call: TRBV7-9
d_call: TRBD1
j_call: TRBJ1-1
cdr3_aa: CAGSAEDRGKTEAFF